These T cell receptor beta chains were read from a single sample in a study of blood T cell repertoires in COVID-19. The assay was immunoSEQ multiplex PCR, and TCRdb's table has in-frame clones only and misses some. The repertoire holds 90,000 to 120,000 clones, with roughly nine tenths as singletons. The sample was peripheral blood. These receptors all come from a human donor in a cohort sampled during active COVID-19. Each CDR3 is given without its conserved first and last residue.

>TRBV5-6|TRBJ1-6
ASSLANTSPLH
>TRBV25-1|TRBJ2-3
ASSHGVVDTQY
>TRBV9|TRBJ1-2
ASSAGQAGYGYT
>TRBV14|TRBJ2-3
ASSLSSDTQY
>TRBV7-8|TRBJ2-3
ASSAQRGPTDTQY
>TRBV4-1|TRBJ1-2
ASSPDRGYGYT
>TRBV28|TRBJ2-5
ASSGSVPGFYQETQY
>TRBV5-4|TRBJ1-2
ASSPDRANYGYT
>TRBV27|TRBJ2-1
ASSLSGLGTPYNEQF
>TRBV24-1|TRBJ2-5
ATADWMKETQY
>TRBV6-5|TRBJ2-7
ASSYGRGFYEQY
>TRBV5-1|TRBJ1-2
ASSLESASYT
>TRBV19|TRBJ1-3
ASSTGTNSGNTIY
>TRBV9|TRBJ2-3
ASSLTDTVPDTDTQY
>TRBV5-1|TRBJ2-5
ASSLTGTSPLQETQY
>TRBV6-6|TRBJ1-5
ASNPVGPQPQH
>TRBV18|TRBJ1-1
ASSPLSGGTLNTEAF
>TRBV19|TRBJ1-1
ASGTEAF
>TRBV4-3|TRBJ2-5
ASSRQGWETQY
>TRBV9|TRBJ1-2
ASSVEVMTSGYT
>TRBV7-9|TRBJ2-7
ASSLPGQHYEQY
>TRBV7-9|TRBJ2-7
ASSFPGQGWHEQY
>TRBV29-1|TRBJ1-1
SVALTVNTEAF
>TRBV11-2|TRBJ2-6
ASSHRDSGANVLT
>TRBV6-5|TRBJ2-1
ASRGAGGGYNEQF
>TRBV5-6|TRBJ2-1
ASSWWTSGYNEQF
>TRBV19|TRBJ2-7
ASSIGGQTSYEQY
>TRBV11-2|TRBJ1-1
ASSLAPYAEAF
>TRBV5-1|TRBJ1-1
ASRLEQGNTEAF
>TRBV10-1|TRBJ2-2
ASSLSGTGELF
>TRBV29-1|TRBJ2-7
SVEVSGTGDYEQY
>TRBV7-2|TRBJ2-5
ASSHHSGGGPGETQY
>TRBV28|TRBJ1-4
ASSFGPGTF
>TRBV11-3|TRBJ2-3
ASSPRRGGRDTQY
>TRBV5-6|TRBJ1-1
ASSSGGVTEAF
>TRBV28|TRBJ1-5
ASSLGYFDRGESNQPQH
>TRBV4-3|TRBJ2-2
ASSLGGGTGELF
>TRBV19|TRBJ1-5
ASSIHSGTNQPQH
>TRBV7-9|TRBJ2-2
ASSTSPGAIGELF
>TRBV30|TRBJ2-2
AWSGSSGTIKGVPGELF
>TRBV6-2/TRBV6-3|TRBJ2-7
ASSYLQGPYEQY
>TRBV28|TRBJ2-1
ASISGGAQGYNEQF
>TRBV7-7|TRBJ2-7
ASSPGPDSSYEQY
>TRBV6-5|TRBJ2-2
AAHEGTRATGELF
>TRBV7-8|TRBJ1-3
ASSPYGNTIY
>TRBV5-1|TRBJ1-1
ASSEKNRDYTEAF
>TRBV6-6|TRBJ2-3
ASTSLERGGPDTQY
>TRBV5-5|TRBJ2-1
ASSPGLEGYNEQF
>TRBV10-3|TRBJ2-7
AISDLQFSSYEQY
>TRBV5-5|TRBJ1-4
ASRQGQGFRTNEKLF
>TRBV10-1|TRBJ1-5
ASSDGDQPQH
>TRBV30|TRBJ1-4
AWSVYATNEKLF
>TRBV1|TRBJ2-1
TSSHTPEQF
>TRBV4-3|TRBJ2-3
ASSQEWRMAGTSTDTQY
>TRBV6-2/TRBV6-3|TRBJ1-5
ASSQRRPGEGSNQPQH
>TRBV28|TRBJ2-7
ASSLGQGDGYEQY
>TRBV5-1|TRBJ1-3
ASSRGASGNTIY
>TRBV5-8|TRBJ2-7
ASRTPPGTGLEQY
>TRBV7-2|TRBJ1-5
ASSTPQGSQH
>TRBV7-9|TRBJ2-1
ASSFGLAQISYNEQF